These 16 T cell receptor beta chains were sequenced from one sample in a study of shared clonotypes between healthy human individuals. Assay: immunoSEQ multiplex PCR; the TCRdb copy retains only in-frame clones and omits some. The data contain some 2,000,000 clones, roughly 95% of them singletons. The specimen was naive CD4+ T cells sorted from blood. The subset here: CD45RA+ positively selected. The receptors shown here come from a man aged 18 to 29 in good health.

This chain joins TRBV5-1 and TRBJ1-1; TRBD1 matches at 8 bases. Germline CDR1 and CDR2: SGHRS and YFSETQ. This CDR3 is 15 amino acids long. The V and J ends lost 0 bases and 5 bases, in that order; junction bases with no gene match: 6. This CDR3 is CASSLADRDMTEAFF. The CDR3 nucleotides read TGCGCCAGCAGCTTGGCGGACAGGGATATGACTGAAGCTTTCTTT.

The V gene is TRBV27, the J gene TRBJ2-2, with D possibly being TRBD1 (6 bases). In germline, CDR1 is MNHEY, CDR2 SMNVEV (reference sequence). This CDR3 has 19 amino acids. Deletions cut 2 bases from V and 1 base from J, with 20 bases between. DNA of the CDR3: TGTGCCAGCAGTTTAAATAACTGGTACAGGGAAAGGAACACCGGGGAGCTGTTTTTT. Its protein is CASSLNNWYRERNTGELFF.

The gene calls are TRBV30 and TRBJ1-1; D remains unclear. CDR3 length: 12 amino acids. V dropped 4 bases and J dropped 6 bases, with 12 bases sitting between them. Germline V gene lookup returns CDR1 GTSNPN and CDR2 SVGIG (reference sequence). The CDR3 protein is CAWTLTGAEAFF. The CDR3 DNA is TGTGCCTGGACCCTAACCGGCGCTGAAGCTTTCTTT.

J is TRBJ2-1 and V is TRBV6-1, with 9 bases lining up with TRBD1. Per germline, CDR1 MNHNS and CDR2 SASEGT. The ends lost 7 bases at V and 12 bases at J; junction bases unmatched: 10. The CDR3 extends over 13 amino acids. The CDR3 reads CASIKTGGRSQFF. In DNA, the CDR3 is TGTGCCAGCATAAAAACAGGGGGCCGGTCGCAGTTCTTC.

The rearrangement uses TRBV27 and TRBJ1-6; no clear D gene. V was trimmed by 0 bases and J by 0 bases, leaving 12 bases between them. CDR1 and CDR2 (germline): MNHEY, SMNVEV (reference sequence). CDR3 length: 18 amino acids. The CDR3 region has the DNA TGTGCCAGCAGTTTATCCGTGACATCGAGCTCCTATAATTCACCCCTCCACTTT. It is translated as CASSLSVTSSSYNSPLHF.

This chain links TRBV5-4 with TRBJ2-2, with D tentatively TRBD1 (6 bases). V lost 3 bases and J 3 bases, leaving 15 bases between the germline ends. CDR1 and CDR2 (germline): SGHNT, YYREEE (reference sequence). The CDR3 contains 16 residues. The CDR3 protein is CASSSRQKGDTGELFF. Written as DNA, the CDR3 is TGTGCCAGCAGCTCCCGACAGAAGGGGGACACCGGGGAGCTGTTTTTT.

The chain links TRBV7-8 to TRBJ2-7; D tentatively fits TRBD1 or TRBD2 (5 bases each). The germline V and J ends were trimmed by 6 bases and 11 bases, with 14 bases remaining between them. This CDR3 region has 11 residues. CDR1 is SGHVS and CDR2 is FQNEAQ in the germline V gene. CDR3 nucleotide sequence: TGTGCCAGCAGTTCCGGGACCGCGAAGTACTTC. This gives the protein CASSSGTAKYF.

CDR3 region: CASSKVRAFF. Here the CDR3 DNA reads TGTGCCAGCAGCAAGGTTCGAGCTTTCTTT. V gene TRBV21-1 combines with J gene TRBJ1-1. TRBV21-1 is described as a pseudogene. This CDR3 spans 10 amino acids.

The V call is TRBV28, the J call TRBJ1-1; D perhaps matches TRBD1 (5 bases). V was cut by 4 bases and J by 11 bases, with 20 bases left in between. The CDR3 has 14 amino acids. CDR1 and CDR2 (germline): MDHEN, SYDVKM. The DNA for the CDR3 is TGTGCCAGCAGTTCACGCGGGACGGCCGGAGGGGCTTTCTTT. This codes for CASSSRGTAGGAFF.

CDR3 in amino acids: CASNEGQGGRYEQYF. The CDR3 DNA is TGTGCCAGCAATGAGGGACAGGGAGGCCGCTACGAGCAGTACTTC. The V and J genes are TRBV6-5 and TRBJ2-7; 9 positions match TRBD1. CDR1 MNHEY and CDR2 SVGAGI come from the germline V gene. With V trimmed by 7 bases and J by 3 bases, 10 bases remained unmatched. CDR3 size: 15 residues.

The chain couples TRBV5-1 to TRBJ2-7; 8 bases are a match to TRBD2. The germline CDR1 and CDR2 sequences are SGHRS and YFSETQ. The CDR3 sequence is 15 residues long. V lost 4 bases and J lost 2; bases outside the gene matches: 8. CDR3 coding DNA: TGCGCCAGCAGCCCGCGGGCGGGAGGTCCCTACGAGCAGTACTTC. Translating it yields CASSPRAGGPYEQYF.

The rearrangement joins TRBV10-2 to TRBJ2-7, with D tentatively TRBD2 (7 bases). V was cut by 2 bases and J by 0 bases, with 8 bases left in between. CDR1 and CDR2 from the germline V gene are WSHSY and SAAADI. This CDR3 has 14 residues. The CDR3 spells CASSEAGASYEQYF. In DNA, the CDR3 is TGCGCCAGCAGTGAGGCGGGGGCCTCCTACGAGCAGTACTTC.

The CDR3 region has the DNA TGTGCCAACAAAGCGCAGGGGGCTCCTGAAAAACTGTTTTTT. Its translation: CANKAQGAPEKLFF. V gene TRBV2 combines with J gene TRBJ1-4, with TRBD1 matching over 8 bases. The CDR3 consists of 14 residues. Germline V lookup: CDR1 SNHLY, CDR2 FYNNEI. V lost 10 bases to trimming and J lost 7 bases; unmatched junction nucleotides: 11.

The genes are TRBV7-9 and TRBJ1-2; D is possibly TRBD1 (6 bases). V was trimmed by 1 base and J by 6 bases, leaving 12 bases between them. Germline values: CDR1 SEHNR, CDR2 FQNEAQ (reference sequence). This CDR3 spans 14 amino acids. The CDR3 coding sequence is TGTGCCAGCAGCTTAGGGCCAGGGGTTGATGGCTACACCTTC. The encoded protein is CASSLGPGVDGYTF.

This chain joins TRBV4-3 and TRBJ1-2; the D is unclear. CDR1 LGHNA and CDR2 YSLEER come from the germline V gene. The V end lost 1 base, the J end lost 1 base, and 7 bases lay between the germline ends. The CDR3 loop spans 14 amino acids. The CDR3 nucleotides are TGCGCCAGCAGCCAAGTAGTCAGTAACTATGGCTACACCTTC. Amino acid sequence: CASSQVVSNYGYTF.

This CDR3 is CASSYSGVGETQYF. CDR3 nucleotides: TGTGCCAGCAGTTACTCCGGGGTAGGAGAGACCCAGTACTTC. The gene calls are TRBV6-5 and TRBJ2-5; tentatively, D is TRBD2 (5 bases). This CDR3 region has 14 residues. Per germline, CDR1 MNHEY and CDR2 SVGAGI. V gave up 0 bases and J gave up 4 bases, with 9 bases separating them.